One T cell receptor beta chain is described in this entry. This sample's time point: patch test 3, about 24 weeks after DPC sensitization. Treatment denoted: therapeutic diphenylcyclopropenone sensitization with weekly scalp DPC. The record originates from a study of human T cells and chemical hapten exposure. Individual cDNA molecules (in the library) carried attached unique molecular identifiers. TCRdb itself ran the RACE reads through MiXCR, one entry per CDR3 protein. The sample records 100,000 or so distinct CDR3 sequences, nearly 35% being singletons. This clonotype was obtained from a man aged 35 to 55 with alopecia areata. Some clones in this sample may be carry-over from other donors' samples. The sequences come from whole blood, collected in connection with sensitization to the hapten diphenylcyclopropenone (DPC).

The CDR3 DNA is TGTGCCAGCAGCCCCATCGGGGGACTTAATGAAAAACTGTTTTTT. Amino acid sequence: CASSPIGGLNEKLFF. This chain uses TRBV11-3 with TRBJ1-4, with a weak D call TRBD1 (5 bases). Per the germline V gene, CDR1 is SGHNT and CDR2 is YENEEA. This CDR3 is built from 15 residues. V was pared by 5 bases and J by 4 bases, with 14 bases between.